One and the same sample provided the 20 T cell receptor beta chains below, sequenced in a study of regulatory T cells in long-lasting Graves disease. Documented time point: persistent/refractory GD, antithyroid drugs over 5 years with positive TRAb. Researchers made the TCR library from RNA that was extracted from PBMCs. According to the study, TCR beta libraries were built with iRepertoire HTBI primers and CDR3-region Arm-PCR. TCRdb re-called the multiplex PCR reads with MiXCR, one entry per CDR3 protein. This sample yields approximately 400,000 distinct CDR3 sequences, of which less than 25% are seen a single time; about a quarter belongs to the top ten. Sequences were derived from peripheral blood mononuclear cells (PBMCs), sampled when the disease was refractory, from a patient treated with antithyroid drugs. These receptors were taken from a female donor with Graves disease.

This clonotype came up once. The CDR3 loop reads CASSFGLAGELLQETQYF. The DNA of the CDR3 is TGCGCCAGCAGCTTCGGACTAGCGGGAGAGTTACTACAAGAGACCCAGTACTTC. J is TRBJ2-5 and V is TRBV5-1, with 13 bases fitting TRBD2. The V gene end was trimmed by 2 bases and the J gene end by 2 bases; junction bases not matched to a gene: 9. CDR1 is SGHRS, CDR2 YFSETQ, per germline. The CDR3 has 18 amino acids.

The chain is built from TRBV30 and TRBJ1-1; D is uncertain. CDR1 and CDR2 (germline): GTSNPN, SVGIG (reference sequence). The germline V and J ends were trimmed by 4 bases and 3 bases, with 12 bases remaining between them. CDR3 length equals 13 residues. The CDR3 loop reads CAWKRQAHTEAFF. CDR3 bases: TGTGCCTGGAAACGCCAGGCCCACACTGAAGCTTTCTTT.

This clonotype was counted between two and nine times. CDR3 loop: CASSLTGTIMNTEAFF. The CDR3 DNA reads TGTGCCAGCAGTTTGACCGGGACAATCATGAACACTGAAGCTTTCTTT. The chain recombines TRBV28 with TRBJ1-1, with D perhaps matching TRBD1 (6 bases). The CDR3 consists of 16 residues. V was clipped by 3 bases and J by 0 bases, with 14 bases between them. CDR1 is MDHEN and CDR2 is SYDVKM in the germline V gene.

As regards this clonotype: Given a much more abundant clone one base away, this may be a read error. This chain uses TRBV28 with TRBJ2-2; a weak D match, TRBD2 (6 bases). CDR1 MDHEN and CDR2 SYDVKM come from the germline V gene. CDR3 length: 12 residues. The CDR3 protein is CASSSFVGGLFF. The CDR3 DNA reads TGTGCCAGCAGTTCTTTCGTCGGGGGGCTGTTTTTT. Drawing the rest from reference TRBV28 and TRBJ2-2, the complete variable domain is DVKVTQSSRYLVKRTGEKVFLECVQDMDHENMFWYRQDPGLGLRLIYFSYDVKMKEKGDIPEGYSVSREKKERFSLILESASTNQTSMYLCASSSFVGGLFFGEGSRLTVL.

This clonotype was detected only a few times. The chain has TRBV12-3 or TRBV12-4 and TRBJ1-6; TRBD1 is a possible D gene (5 bases). The CDR3 sequence is 13 residues long. V was pared by 2 bases and J by 8 bases, with 7 bases between. The chain's CDR3 is CASSLRGDSPLHF. Written as DNA, the CDR3 is TGTGCCAGCAGTTTAAGGGGAGATTCACCCCTCCACTTT.

The chain carries TRBV5-1 and TRBJ2-5; 11 nucleotides match TRBD2. J was trimmed by 3 bases and V by 3 bases; bases with no gene match: 1. Per the germline V gene, CDR1 is SGHRS and CDR2 is YFSETQ. The CDR3 contains 14 residues. The CDR3 nucleotides are TGCGCCAGCAGCTCGACTAGCGGGGAAGAGACCCAGTACTTC. Its protein product is CASSSTSGEETQYF.

The V gene is TRBV3-1, the J gene TRBJ1-5; D unresolved. Trimming stripped 1 base from V and 9 bases from J, with 10 bases between. Germline-derived CDR1 and CDR2 are LGHDT and YNNKEL (reference sequence). The CDR3 has 13 residues. Written as DNA, the CDR3 is TGTGCCAGCAGCCAAGGGGAAGGCCGGCCCCAGCATTTT. Amino acid sequence: CASSQGEGRPQHF.

This clonotype was counted many times. The V gene is TRBV20-1, the J gene TRBJ1-5; 7 nucleotides align to TRBD1. The length of the CDR3 is 14 residues. Germline-derived CDR1 and CDR2 are DFQATT and SNEGSKA (reference sequence). V shed 3 bases, J shed 4 bases, and the junction held 6 bases outside the gene matches. The CDR3 DNA reads TGCAGTGCTAGTCCCGGGACAGAGAATCAGCCCCAGCATTTT. Its protein product is CSASPGTENQPQHF.

This clonotype came up many times. The chain uses TRBV28 and TRBJ1-6; D gene ambiguous. Germline-derived CDR1 and CDR2 are MDHEN and SYDVKM. The V end was cut by 10 bases, the J end by 6 bases, with 16 bases between. The CDR3 is 14 amino acids. This CDR3 is CATTANLSNSPLHF. CDR3 nucleotide sequence: TGTGCCACAACAGCAAACCTTTCTAATTCACCCCTCCACTTT.

In regard to this clonotype: This could be a read error, since a much larger clone is one nucleotide away. This chain connects TRBV7-3 to TRBJ2-5, with a tentative D call TRBD2 (6 bases). The V end was cut by 4 bases, the J end by 5 bases, with 17 bases between. This CDR3 comprises 15 residues. Germline CDR1 reads SGHTA; CDR2 reads FQGTGA. This chain's CDR3 is CASSSGTGGEETQYF. DNA of the CDR3: TGTGCCAGCAGCTCAGGGACTGGTGGTGAGGAGACCCAGTACTTC.

Regarding this clonotype: A single base separates this from a much larger clone, so it may be a read error. This chain joins TRBV27 and TRBJ1-1; a weak D match, TRBD1 (5 bases). The V gene lost 0 bases and the J gene lost 4 bases, with 12 bases spanning the gap. Germline CDR1 MNHEY, CDR2 SMNVEV (reference sequence). The CDR3 runs to 15 residues. The CDR3 bases are TGTGCCAGCAGTTTATCGGGGGGGGGGGGCACTGAAGCTTTCTTT. Translated: CASSLSGGGGTEAFF.

This chain joins TRBV4-1 and TRBJ2-7, with D uncertain. Germline CDR1 MGHRA, CDR2 YSYEKL. This CDR3 contains 17 residues. V dropped 2 bases and J dropped 4 bases, with 21 bases sitting between them. The CDR3 spells CASSQTADTLPFYEQYF. CDR3 nucleotides: TGCGCCAGCAGCCAAACCGCTGACACCCTACCTTTTTACGAGCAGTACTTC.

The chain has TRBV6-1 and TRBJ2-7, with TRBD1 matching over 9 bases. V lost 0 bases, J lost 2 bases, and 2 bases stayed unmatched. This CDR3 is 15 amino acids long. Germline values: CDR1 MNHNS, CDR2 SASEGT. The CDR3 sequence is CASSEARTGAYEQYF. The CDR3 DNA reads TGTGCCAGCAGTGAAGCTCGGACAGGGGCCTACGAGCAGTACTTC.

This clonotype was observed many times. The chain couples TRBV7-2 to TRBJ1-5, with 7 bases identical to TRBD1. CDR1 and CDR2 (germline): SGHTA, FQGNSA. Losses at the gene ends were 5 bases for V and 4 bases for J; bases not matched to a gene: 17. The CDR3 has 18 residues. In DNA, the CDR3 is TGTGCCAGCAGCACAAGCATCAAACCGGGACAGCAAAATCAGCCCCAGCATTTT. This sequence encodes CASSTSIKPGQQNQPQHF.

This clonotype was observed many times. This chain joins TRBV28 and TRBJ2-4; either TRBD1 or TRBD2 may supply D (5 bases each). The germline CDR1 and CDR2 sequences are MDHEN and SYDVKM. V was pared by 7 bases and J by 0 bases, with 10 bases between. The length of the CDR3 is 14 residues. In DNA, the CDR3 is TGTGCCAGCACCCTTGGGGGAGCCAAAAACATTCAGTACTTC. Residues: CASTLGGAKNIQYF.

This clonotype was seen a few times. The chain combines TRBV7-2 with TRBJ2-7, with D possibly called TRBD1 or TRBD2 (6 bases each). The V gene lost 2 bases and the J gene lost 7 bases, with 18 bases spanning the gap. The CDR3 runs 15 residues. Germline CDR1 SGHTA, CDR2 FQGNSA. In DNA form, the CDR3 reads TGTGCCAGCAGCTTAATGGGGGGCGCAGTCGGTGAGCAGTACTTC. Protein: CASSLMGGAVGEQYF.

The genes are TRBV4-1 and TRBJ2-5; 7 bases are a match to TRBD1. Unmatched junction bases numbered 5, after V lost 3 bases and J lost 1 base. The CDR3 has 15 amino acids. The germline CDR1 and CDR2 sequences are MGHRA and YSYEKL. The CDR3 protein is CASSQLDRVQETQYF. Written as DNA, the CDR3 is TGCGCCAGCAGCCAGTTAGACAGGGTCCAAGAGACCCAGTACTTC.

This clonotype was seen repeatedly, ten times or more. The V gene is TRBV6-5, the J gene TRBJ1-1; the match to TRBD1 covers 7 bases. Germline assignment: CDR1 MNHEY and CDR2 SVGAGI. The CDR3 covers 16 residues. V dropped 2 bases and J dropped 2; count of bases not matched to a gene: 8. The CDR3 region is CASSYHRDRQNTEAFF. In DNA, the CDR3 is TGTGCCAGCAGTTACCACCGGGACAGACAAAACACTGAAGCTTTCTTT.

This clonotype was seen ten or more times. The rearrangement links TRBV30 to TRBJ1-2; the match to TRBD1 covers 7 bases. The CDR3 contains 13 residues. Germline values: CDR1 GTSNPN, CDR2 SVGIG (reference sequence). The ends lost 1 base at V and 2 bases at J; junction bases unmatched: 1. CDR3 residues: CAWSGQGNYGYTF. The CDR3 DNA is TGTGCCTGGAGTGGACAGGGCAACTATGGCTACACCTTC.

This clonotype showed up just a few times. The V and J genes are TRBV28 and TRBJ2-5; weak D call: TRBD1 (5 bases). CDR3 length: 13 amino acids. Germline loops: CDR1 MDHEN, CDR2 SYDVKM. V lost 4 bases and J lost 1, with 7 bases in between. CDR3 protein: CASSYGAQETQYF. Here the CDR3 DNA reads TGTGCCAGCAGTTATGGGGCCCAAGAGACCCAGTACTTC.